This T cell receptor (beta chain) was retrieved from a study of blood T cells in healthy people across ages. Study-wide points: Donor CMV status was unknown, possibly confounding expanded clonotype changes.

As regards this clonotype: Its antigen is undetermined.

Drawn from each donor were approximately 9.2 milliliters of peripheral blood. Germline V lookup: CDR1 SQVTM, CDR2 ANQGSEA. This CDR3 region has 14 residues. Trimming cost V 1 base and J 8 bases, with 16 bases left between them. A second PCR, run for roughly 7 to 12 cycles, used a sample-barcoded 5' primer plus a J-beta primer mix. A template-switch adaptor containing 12 random nucleotides labeled each cDNA molecule. TCRdb re-called the 5' RACE reads through MiXCR, storing one row per CDR3 protein. Of about 800,000 distinct CDR3 sequences listed, 58% were seen once; the top ten hold roughly 22%. Material: blood. V and J are TRBV29-1 and TRBJ2-3, with D perhaps assigned TRBD1 or TRBD2 (5 bases each). This receptor was obtained from a man aged 25 to 40 in good health. The chain's CDR3 is CSVEGGATHGTQYF. CDR3 nucleotides: TGCAGCGTTGAAGGAGGGGCGACCCACGGTACGCAGTATTTT.